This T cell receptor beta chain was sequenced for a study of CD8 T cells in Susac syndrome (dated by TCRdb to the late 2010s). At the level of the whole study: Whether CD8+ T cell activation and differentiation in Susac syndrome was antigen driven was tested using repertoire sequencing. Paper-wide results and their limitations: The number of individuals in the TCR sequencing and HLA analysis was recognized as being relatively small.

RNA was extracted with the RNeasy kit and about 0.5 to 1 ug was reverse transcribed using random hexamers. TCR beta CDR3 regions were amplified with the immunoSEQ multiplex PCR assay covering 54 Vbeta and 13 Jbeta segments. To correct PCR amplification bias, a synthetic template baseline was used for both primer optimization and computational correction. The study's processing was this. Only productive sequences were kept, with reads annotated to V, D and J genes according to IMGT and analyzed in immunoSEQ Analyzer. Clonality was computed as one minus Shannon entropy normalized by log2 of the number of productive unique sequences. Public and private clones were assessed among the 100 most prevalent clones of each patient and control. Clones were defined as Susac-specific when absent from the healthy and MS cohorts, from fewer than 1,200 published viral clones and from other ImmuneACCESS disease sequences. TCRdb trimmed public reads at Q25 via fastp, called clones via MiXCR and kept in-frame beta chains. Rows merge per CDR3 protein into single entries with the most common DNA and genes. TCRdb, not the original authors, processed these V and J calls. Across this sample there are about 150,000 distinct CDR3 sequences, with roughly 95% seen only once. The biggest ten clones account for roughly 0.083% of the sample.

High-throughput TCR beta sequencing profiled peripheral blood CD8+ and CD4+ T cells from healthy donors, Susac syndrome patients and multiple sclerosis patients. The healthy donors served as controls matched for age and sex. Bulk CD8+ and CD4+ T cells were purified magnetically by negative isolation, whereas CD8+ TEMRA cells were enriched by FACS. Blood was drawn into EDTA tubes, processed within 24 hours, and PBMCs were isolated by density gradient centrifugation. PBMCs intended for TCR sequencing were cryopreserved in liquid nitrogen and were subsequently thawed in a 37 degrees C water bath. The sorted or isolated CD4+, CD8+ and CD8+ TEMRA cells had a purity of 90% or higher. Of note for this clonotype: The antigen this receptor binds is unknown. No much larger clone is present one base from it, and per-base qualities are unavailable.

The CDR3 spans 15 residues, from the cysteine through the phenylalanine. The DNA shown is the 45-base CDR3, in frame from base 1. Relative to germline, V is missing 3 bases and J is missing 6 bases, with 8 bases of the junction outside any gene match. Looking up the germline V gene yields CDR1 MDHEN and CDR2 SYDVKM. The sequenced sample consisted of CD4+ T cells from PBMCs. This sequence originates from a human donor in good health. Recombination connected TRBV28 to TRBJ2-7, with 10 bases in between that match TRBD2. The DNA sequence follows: TGTGCCAGCAGTTTCGTTAGCGGGAGGAGTTCCGAGCAGTACTTC. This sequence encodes CASSFVSGRSSEQYF.